This T cell receptor beta chain stems from a study of blood T cell repertoires in COVID-19. Study details: Sites in the United States, Italy and Spain provided acute and convalescent COVID-19 samples. The analysed material was cDNA or gDNA that came from T cells, B-cell-depleted T cells, or PBMCs.

In the original processing: Amplification with reference gene primers provided the estimates of nucleated cell counts. The protocol was immunoSEQ multiplex PCR, while the TCRdb copy is restricted to in-frame clones and leaves out a portion. V, J and clone size derive from that table, while D and trimming were established from the DNA sequence. The sample contains about 200,000 clones, roughly 76% of which appear only once. This CDR3 spans 13 amino acids. Trimming cost V 0 bases and J 3 bases, with 3 bases left between them. Germline lookup yields CDR1 MNHEY and CDR2 SVGAGI. The chain is built from TRBV6-5 and TRBJ1-5; D gene uncertain. The sequence derives from a human donor in a cohort sampled during active COVID-19. Sequences were obtained from peripheral blood. CDR3 in DNA: TGTGCCAGCAGTTACTCCCACAATCAGCCCCAGCATTTT. It codes for CASSYSHNQPQHF.